This T cell receptor beta chain was documented in a study of blood T cell repertoires in COVID-19 (dated by TCRdb to the early 2020s). Study-wide context: The collaborator samples originated in the United States, Italy and Spain and spanned the acute and convalescent phases of COVID-19. The prospective study material was composed of cDNA or gDNA derived from T cells, B-cell-depleted T cells, or PBMCs. Subjects who had been exposed to COVID-19, were actively infected with it, or had recovered from it provided the deeply sampled blood TCRbeta repertoires that made up the dataset. The repertoires were released in a freely available public database meant as a resource for research on the immune response to SARS-CoV-2. The samples were drawn from the first 160 participants of the ongoing ImmuneRACE study and from under 1,500 subjects provided by 6 global collaborators. The sample metadata nearly always contained a de-identified subject ID, COVID-19 status, age in years and sex. Where available, HLA class I and class II types were obtained from metadata supplied by the sample provider rather than from assay-based typing. What the work shows at the level of the full study, not this receptor alone: How much clinical and demographic metadata was included differed by source and by participant, and the metadata was provided uncurated.

Details on this clone: Its antigen is still unknown. No qualities accompany the bases; no much larger clone lies one base away.

TCRbeta CDR3 regions were amplified from genomic DNA using the immunoSEQ Assay, a bias-controlled multiplex PCR. For the original study's pipeline: Nucleated cell counts per sample were estimated from amplification of reference gene primers within the assay. To quantify the absolute abundance of each unique TCRbeta CDR3 rearrangement, sequence reads were collapsed and filtered. For each sample, productive Simpson clonality was calculated by taking the square root of Simpson's diversity index across productive rearrangements. Drawn from immuneACCESS, this table holds only the in-frame rearrangements with V and J called that TCRdb kept. Clones are partly lost; checked studies trace under half to an unresolved V gene and leave the rest unexplained. V and J calls and clone size follow that table, whereas D and trimming were derived from the DNA. The sample table shows tens of thousands of clones, and roughly 87% are seen once. The ten largest account for approximately 14% of the sample.

CDR1 ENHRY and CDR2 SYGVKD were looked up in the germline V gene. The CDR3 goes from the cysteine to the phenylalanine over 15 residues. Left in the record is the CDR3 DNA by itself, 45 bases read in frame from the first base. V loses 7 bases of germline sequence and J loses 2 bases, and the interval between the two ends is 15 bases. Whole blood was collected in K2EDTA tubes by collaborating institutions according to the institutions' own protocols. Collaborator samples were shipped for TCRbeta analysis as frozen whole blood, isolated PBMCs, or DNA extracted from either sample type. This TCR was sampled from a woman of 80 years or more with acute or convalescent COVID-19. Sample: peripheral blood. Rearrangement joined TRBV10-3 to TRBJ1-3, with a tentative D gene TRBD1 over 5 matching bases. Here is the DNA: TGTGCCATCACTACCGGGGGGGGGACTGGAAACACCATATATTTT. The resulting protein is CAITTGGGTGNTIYF.